This passage covers 3 T cell receptor beta chains from one sample sequenced in a study of blood T cell repertoires in COVID-19. Profiling relied on immunoSEQ multiplex PCR, and the TCRdb table lists in-frame clones only, not all of them. Of some 500,000 clones listed, approximately 90% are singletons. The sample taken for sequencing was PBMCs or T cells enriched from blood (not recorded which). Receptors were obtained from a middle-aged woman who had recovered from COVID-19.

About this clone: In the same sample, other DNA sequences code for this CDR3. The chain employs TRBV5-1 and TRBJ1-3, with a weak D call TRBD1 (5 bases). Trimming took 4 bases from V and 2 from J, leaving 10 bases between them. This CDR3 region has 14 residues. Germline values: CDR1 SGHRS, CDR2 YFSETQ. CDR3 sequence: CASSLDRAGNTIYF. CDR3 bases: TGCGCCAGCAGCCTTGACAGAGCTGGAAACACCATATATTTT.

This clone was observed once. The chain is built from TRBV7-8 and TRBJ1-2, with TRBD1 matching over 8 bases. Per the germline V gene, CDR1 is SGHVS and CDR2 is FQNEAQ. This CDR3 is 14 amino acids long. The V gene end was trimmed by 4 bases and the J gene end by 7 bases; junction bases not matched to a gene: 8. CDR3: CASSYDRGFGGYTF. The CDR3 region has the DNA TGTGCCAGCAGCTATGACAGGGGATTCGGTGGCTACACCTTC. The variable domain in full, with the rest retrieved from reference TRBV7-8 and TRBJ1-2, is GAGVSQSPRYKVAKRGQDVALRCDPISGHVSLFWYQQALGQGPEFLTYFQNEAQLDKSGLPSDRFFAERPEGSVSTLKIQRTQQEDSAVYLCASSYDRGFGGYTFGSGTRLTVV.

V and J are TRBV15 and TRBJ2-3, with D possibly being TRBD2 (6 bases). V was shortened by 8 bases and J by 1 base, with 10 bases between the two germline ends. The CDR3 covers 13 residues. Germline CDR1 and CDR2: LNHNV and YYDKDF (reference sequence). CDR3 residues: CATDGTRTDTQYF. The CDR3 nucleotides are TGTGCCACCGACGGGACTCGCACAGATACGCAGTATTTT.